This T cell receptor (beta chain) was captured in a study of T cells in Graves' hyperthyroidism and ophthalmopathy. The CDR3 length is 16 residues. The ends lost 7 bases at V and 6 bases at J; junction bases unmatched: 12. The germline V gene has CDR1 MNHNS and CDR2 SASEGT. The source material, RNA transcripts, was used to amplify TCR beta CDR3 regions. Using the HTBI primer set, a first-round RT-PCR was run on the TCR CDR3. MiXCR, applied by TCRdb to the multiplex PCR reads, yields one record per CDR3 protein. The sample consists of hundreds of thousands of distinct CDR3 sequences, approximately 15% of them appearing once. This clonotype was counted a few times. Pregnant or lactating patients were excluded, as were those with uncontrolled infection or other autoimmune disease. Predating any ophthalmopathy symptoms, the blood sample was taken at first hyperthyroidism diagnosis. PBMCs came from 8.5 to 10 ml fresh peripheral blood.

Sequencing was carried out using blood. This receptor was identified in a woman between 25 and 40 years old with Graves' hyperthyroidism that later progressed to Graves' ophthalmopathy. The chain combines TRBV6-1 with TRBJ2-7; TRBD2 matches 13 bases. In DNA, the CDR3 is TGTGCCAGCACAGGACTAGCGGGAGTACCGGGTGCCGAGCAGTACTTC. Its protein is CASTGLAGVPGAEQYF.